This T cell receptor (beta chain) came from a study of PD-1 blockade in classical Hodgkin lymphoma. Every patient had relapsed following autologous stem cell transplantation, and cohorts differed in brentuximab vedotin exposure. Deletions cut 0 bases from V and 4 bases from J, with 4 bases between. CDR1 and CDR2 (germline): DFQATT, SNEGSKA (reference sequence). The CDR3 consists of 11 residues. Some clones are missing from TCRdb's copy, which holds only in-frame ones; the method was immunoSEQ multiplex PCR. The sample carries some 64,000 clones, 80% to 90% recorded once. About this clone: The antigen is not known.

Points from the study as a whole: Complete responders' baseline diversity resembled that of newly diagnosed patients. The authors have not defined what causes the repertoire differences, possibly disease activity or prior therapy. Compared with baseline, CD4+ but not CD8+ TCR diversity had risen significantly by C4D1.

The specimen comprised peripheral blood mononuclear cells (PBMCs), sampled at baseline. The chain uses TRBV20-1 and TRBJ2-7; unclear D gene. This sequence originates from a human donor with classical Hodgkin lymphoma. This chain's CDR3 is CSARDIYEQYF. CDR3 in DNA: TGCAGTGCTAGAGATATTTACGAGCAGTACTTC.